These 16 T cell receptor beta chains came from one sample sequenced in a study of T cells after yellow fever vaccination. TCRdb passed the 5' RACE reads through MiXCR, listing each CDR3 protein once. The profile covers 340,000 or so distinct CDR3 sequences, with roughly an eighth appearing a single time and about 3% taken by the ten largest. Sequencing used CD4+ T cells sorted from PBMCs, obtained 15 days after the yellow fever booster vaccination. The receptors originated from a man between 18 and 35 years old who received the YFV17D yellow fever vaccine.

V is TRBV2 and J is TRBJ1-6; possibly TRBD1 for D (6 bases). V was trimmed by 5 bases and J by 7 bases, leaving 12 bases between them. The CDR3 contains 14 residues. Per the germline V gene, CDR1 is SNHLY and CDR2 is FYNNEI. In nucleotides, the CDR3 is TGTGCCAGCAGTTACAGGGAGGGCAATTCACCCCTCCACTTT. Protein: CASSYREGNSPLHF.

Only a few counts were recorded for this clonotype. This chain connects TRBV7-8 to TRBJ2-5, with no clear D. The CDR3 loop spans 12 amino acids. Germline V lookup: CDR1 SGHVS, CDR2 FQNEAQ. The V end was cut by 4 bases, the J end by 8 bases, with 11 bases between. CDR3 region: CASSSGSGTQYF. Here the CDR3 DNA reads TGTGCCAGCAGCTCCGGGTCAGGAACCCAGTACTTC.

This clonotype turned up a few times. The V and J genes are TRBV4-3 and TRBJ2-5; 9 bases are shared with TRBD1. The CDR3 covers 17 residues. CDR1 is LGHNA, CDR2 YSLEER, per germline. V lost 0 bases, J lost 4 bases, and 9 bases stayed unmatched. This CDR3 reads CASSQDRGTGTSETQYF. CDR3 DNA sequence: TGCGCCAGCAGCCAAGATAGAGGGACAGGGACCTCAGAGACCCAGTACTTC.

This clonotype was recorded a few times. The chain uses TRBV4-3 and TRBJ1-2; 7 nucleotides agree with TRBD1. J lost 2 bases, V lost 0 bases, and 3 bases had no gene match. Germline CDR1 reads LGHNA; CDR2 reads YSLEER. The CDR3 runs 15 residues. The CDR3 nucleotides are TGCGCCAGCAGCCAAGAGGAGGGGGCGAACTATGGCTACACCTTC. It translates to CASSQEEGANYGYTF.

This clonotype appeared many times. The gene calls are TRBV7-2 and TRBJ1-1, with 7 nucleotides matching TRBD1. With 3 bases clipped from V and 1 base from J, the junction kept 2 bases outside the gene matches. The CDR3 runs to 14 residues. The V gene's germline CDR1 is SGHTA and CDR2 FQGNSA. The CDR3 bases are TGTGCCAGCAGCTTGGGGACAGCGAACACTGAAGCTTTCTTT. Translating gives CASSLGTANTEAFF.

The chain recombines TRBV4-1 with TRBJ1-2; no reliable D call. The CDR3 covers 15 residues. Germline assignment: CDR1 MGHRA and CDR2 YSYEKL. Trimming took 0 bases from V and 3 from J, leaving 11 bases between them. The CDR3 reads CASSQDGLRDYGYTF. In DNA, the CDR3 is TGCGCCAGCAGCCAAGATGGGCTGCGGGACTATGGCTACACCTTC.

The sample holds a few counts of this clonotype. This chain links TRBV6-6 with TRBJ2-1; maybe TRBD1 (6 bases). This CDR3 comprises 15 residues. The ends were cut back, 2 bases at V and 6 bases at J, with 14 bases in the middle. The germline CDR1 and CDR2 sequences are MNHNY and SVGAGI (reference sequence). The chain's CDR3 is CASSYDRLGANEQFF. The DNA for the CDR3 is TGTGCCAGCAGTTACGACCGCCTGGGGGCCAATGAGCAGTTCTTC.

This clonotype was recorded once. The chain couples TRBV7-2 to TRBJ1-3; D call uncertain. Trimming removed 0 bases at V and 2 bases at J, with 8 bases between. The CDR3 spans 15 residues. Germline CDR1 SGHTA, CDR2 FQGNSA. The CDR3 is CASSLALSAGNTIYF. In nucleotides, the CDR3 is TGTGCCAGCAGCTTAGCGCTTTCTGCTGGAAACACCATATATTTT.

This clonotype has only a few counts. The chain couples TRBV5-1 to TRBJ2-3, with 7 nucleotides matching TRBD1. The CDR3 loop spans 13 amino acids. V gave up 9 bases and J gave up 1 base; unmatched junction bases: 5. Germline V CDR1 and CDR2: SGHRS, YFSETQ. CDR3 in amino acids: CATGGQGTDTQYF. CDR3 nucleotides: TGCGCCACCGGTGGACAGGGCACAGATACGCAGTATTTT.

This clonotype was found a few times. V gene TRBV12-3 or TRBV12-4 combines with J gene TRBJ1-2; tentative D call: TRBD1 (5 bases). The CDR3 covers 13 residues. V gave up 5 bases and J gave up 6 bases, with 13 bases separating them. The CDR3 region has the DNA TGTGCCAGCAGTAGGCAGGGATGGGATGGCTACACCTTC. Translating it yields CASSRQGWDGYTF.

This clonotype has a count of ten or more. The chain carries TRBV10-3 and TRBJ1-1; TRBD1 matches at 7 bases. This CDR3 contains 15 residues. The ends lost 2 bases at V and 2 bases at J; junction bases unmatched: 5. The germline V gene encodes CDR1 ENHRY and CDR2 SYGVKD. The CDR3: CAISESRGGNTEAFF. CDR3 DNA: TGTGCCATCAGTGAGAGCAGGGGGGGAAACACTGAAGCTTTCTTT.

In this sample, this clonotype turned up a few times. The chain combines TRBV9 with TRBJ1-6, with D perhaps TRBD1 (5 bases). CDR3 length equals 14 residues. CDR1 is SGDLS and CDR2 is YYNGEE in the germline V gene. Deletions cut 0 bases from V and 11 bases from J, with 12 bases between. Here the CDR3 reads CASSVGGDPPPLHF. CDR3 sequence (DNA): TGTGCCAGCAGCGTAGGCGGGGACCCACCACCCCTCCACTTT. Complete variable domain (other parts from reference TRBV9 and TRBJ1-6): DSGVTQTPKHLITATGQRVTLRCSPRSGDLSVYWYQQSLDQGLQFLIQYYNGEERAKGNILERFSAQQFPDLHSELNLSSLELGDSALYFCASSVGGDPPPLHFGNGTRLTVT.

This clonotype appeared a few times. This chain connects TRBV6-5 to TRBJ1-2; 8 bases are a match to TRBD1. Germline CDR1 is MNHEY and CDR2 is SVGAGI. V was pared by 0 bases and J by 1 base, with 1 base of the junction left unmatched. The CDR3 consists of 15 residues. The CDR3 loop is CASSYSTGDNYGYTF. The DNA for the CDR3 is TGTGCCAGCAGTTACTCGACAGGGGATAACTATGGCTACACCTTC.

The sample holds many counts of this clonotype. The chain employs TRBV4-3 and TRBJ2-3; D may be TRBD2 (7 bases). CDR1 is LGHNA, CDR2 YSLEER, per germline. The CDR3 sequence is 17 residues long. Between the trimmed V and J ends, which lost 4 bases and 3 bases, there was a span of 20 bases. The CDR3: CASSPVWGGGLTDTQYF. The DNA of the CDR3 is TGCGCCAGCAGCCCCGTTTGGGGGGGGGGCCTAACAGATACGCAGTATTTT.

Comments on this clonotype: A single base separates this from a much larger clone, so it may be a read error. The chain links TRBV3-1 to TRBJ2-3; TRBD2 aligns across 9 bases. CDR1 and CDR2 (germline): LGHDT, YNNKEL (reference sequence). The CDR3 has 14 residues. CDR3 sequence reads: CASSPTSGADTRYF. The CDR3 nucleotides are TGTGCCAGCAGCCCGACTAGCGGAGCAGATACGCGGTATTTT.

The V call is TRBV3-1, the J call TRBJ2-3; 7 bases map to TRBD1. Trimming took 2 bases from V and 2 from J; bases not matched to a gene: 7. Germline CDR1 is LGHDT and CDR2 is YNNKEL (reference sequence). The CDR3 loop spans 16 amino acids. The CDR3 is CASSQRQGVFTDTQYF. The CDR3 nucleotides read TGTGCCAGCAGCCAACGCCAGGGGGTCTTCACAGATACGCAGTATTTT.